The 7 T cell receptor beta chains listed next were all sequenced from one sample in a study of T cell responses to AZD1222 COVID-19 vaccine. TCRdb's copy holds only in-frame clones and misses some; the assay was immunoSEQ multiplex PCR. Found here are 150,000 to 200,000 clones, more than 90% of them singletons; the top ten hold over 1.5%. Sequences were derived from peripheral blood, sampled on day 0 of AZD1222 vaccination. The receptors originated from an adult in good health.

This chain uses TRBV5-1 with TRBJ2-7, with 9 bases matching TRBD2. Germline-derived CDR1 and CDR2 are SGHRS and YFSETQ. This CDR3 is 14 amino acids long. The V segment lost 4 bases and the J segment 4 bases; nucleotides outside the gene matches: 6. The CDR3 DNA sequence: TGCGCCAGCAGCCTCAGCGGGAGGAGGTACGAGCAGTACTTC. As protein: CASSLSGRRYEQYF. Supplemented by reference TRBV5-1 and TRBJ2-7, the full variable domain reads KAGVTQTPRYLIKTRGQQVTLSCSPISGHRSVSWYQQTPGQGLQFLFEYFSETQRNKGNFPGRFSGRQFSNSRSEMNVSTLELGDSALYLCASSLSGRRYEQYFGPGTRLTVT.

The rearrangement joins TRBV27 to TRBJ1-2, with D possibly matching TRBD1 (5 bases). Germline V lookup: CDR1 MNHEY, CDR2 SMNVEV (reference sequence). This CDR3 has 14 residues. With 6 bases removed from V and 6 bases from J, the gap between germline ends came to 17 bases. Written as DNA, the CDR3 is TGTGCCAGCAGCCGCCGGGGCTGGGGTGATGGCTACACCTTC. Translated, it gives CASSRRGWGDGYTF.

J is TRBJ2-1 and V is TRBV7-9, with TRBD2 matching over 13 bases. V was clipped by 5 bases and J by 5 bases; unmatched bases: 6. The CDR3 sequence is 16 residues long. Germline V gives CDR1 SEHNR, CDR2 FQNEAQ (reference sequence). This CDR3 reads CASSRGLAGRNNEQFF. The CDR3 DNA is TGTGCCAGCAGCAGGGGACTAGCGGGACGCAACAATGAGCAGTTCTTC.

The chain is built from TRBV19 and TRBJ1-1; D perhaps matches TRBD1 (5 bases). This CDR3 is 14 amino acids long. The V end lost 5 bases, the J end lost 4 bases, and 14 bases lay between the germline ends. In germline, CDR1 is LNHDA, CDR2 SQIVND (reference sequence). The CDR3 DNA reads as TGTGCCAGTAGTTTGGGACGCGGAAGCACTGAAGCTTTCTTT. Translation gives CASSLGRGSTEAFF.

The rearrangement joins TRBV12-3 or TRBV12-4 to TRBJ1-1; D is ambiguous. CDR3 length equals 11 residues. Trimming removed 6 bases from V and 5 bases from J, with 7 bases in between. The CDR3 coding sequence is TGTGCCAGCAGGGTAGGGACTGAAGCTTTCTTT. Translating gives CASRVGTEAFF.

The chain couples TRBV11-3 to TRBJ2-1; 8 bases are a match to TRBD2. Germline V gene data show CDR1 as SGHNT and CDR2 as YENEEA. V lost 6 bases, J lost 3 bases, and 4 bases stayed unmatched. This CDR3 region has 14 residues. CDR3 sequence (DNA): TGTGCCAGCAGTGCGGGGGGCAGCTACAATGAGCAGTTCTTC. Translation: CASSAGGSYNEQFF.

This chain links TRBV10-1 with TRBJ2-7, with D unclear. This CDR3 comprises 12 residues. The V gene lost 5 bases and the J gene lost 6 bases, with 11 bases spanning the gap. Germline V gene lookup returns CDR1 WNHNN and CDR2 SYGVQD (reference sequence). CDR3 amino acids: CASSISLGEQYF. The CDR3 nucleotides are TGCGCCAGCAGTATTTCGTTAGGCGAGCAGTACTTC.